This TCR beta chain was retrieved from a study of T cell changes during pregnancy in multiple sclerosis. Germline V gene lookup returns CDR1 WNHNN and CDR2 SYGVQD (reference sequence). The CDR3 extends over 15 amino acids. Losses at the gene ends were 5 bases for V and 3 bases for J; bases not matched to a gene: 7. Libraries were prepared by immunoSEQ multiplex PCR; TCRdb keeps only in-frame clonotypes and omits some of them. The sample consists of 65,000 to 85,000 clones, roughly nine tenths of them appearing once. This clone was recorded once. This receptor was obtained from a female donor with multiple sclerosis, enrolled in a pregnancy study. The gene calls are TRBV10-1 and TRBJ1-5, with 7 bases fitting TRBD1. The sequenced sample was peripheral blood, obtained after pregnancy. The DNA for the CDR3 is TGCGCCAGCAGTTGCTGCGGGACAGCCAATCAGCCCCAGCATTTT. This sequence encodes CASSCCGTANQPQHF.